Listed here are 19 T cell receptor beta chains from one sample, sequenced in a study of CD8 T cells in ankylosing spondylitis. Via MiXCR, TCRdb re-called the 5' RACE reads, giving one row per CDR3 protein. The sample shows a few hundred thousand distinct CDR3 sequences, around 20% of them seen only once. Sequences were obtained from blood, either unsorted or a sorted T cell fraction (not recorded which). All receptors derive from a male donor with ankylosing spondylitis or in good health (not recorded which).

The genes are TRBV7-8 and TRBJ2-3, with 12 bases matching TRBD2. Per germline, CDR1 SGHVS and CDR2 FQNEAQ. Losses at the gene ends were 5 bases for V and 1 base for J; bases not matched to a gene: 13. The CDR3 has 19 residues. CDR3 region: CASSPRLAGAKLRTDTQYF. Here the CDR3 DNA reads TGTGCCAGCAGCCCCCGACTAGCGGGGGCGAAGTTGCGCACAGATACGCAGTATTTT.

Here the CDR3 DNA reads TGTGCCAGCACCTACAGGGGGCCATCTCAAGAGACCCAGTACTTC. It specifies CASTYRGPSQETQYF. The chain links TRBV21-1 to TRBJ2-5; TRBD1 is the table's D call, not checked against the DNA. TRBV21-1 is termed a pseudogene. The CDR3 sequence is 15 residues long.

Here the CDR3 DNA reads TGTGCCAGCTCACGTCTACCCCCAGATGATGAGCAGTTCTTC. Its protein is CASSRLPPDDEQFF. The chain is built from TRBV18 and TRBJ2-1; the D is unclear. CDR3 length: 14 residues. CDR1 and CDR2 (germline): KGHSH, LQKENI. Trimming stripped 4 bases from V and 8 bases from J, with 15 bases between. The full variable domain, with the rest looked up from reference TRBV18 and TRBJ2-1, is NAGVMQNPRHLVRRRGQEARLRCSPMKGHSHVYWYRQLPEEGLKFMVYLQKENIIDESGMPKERFSAEFPKEGPSILRIQQVVRGDSAAYFCASSRLPPDDEQFFGPGTRLTVL.

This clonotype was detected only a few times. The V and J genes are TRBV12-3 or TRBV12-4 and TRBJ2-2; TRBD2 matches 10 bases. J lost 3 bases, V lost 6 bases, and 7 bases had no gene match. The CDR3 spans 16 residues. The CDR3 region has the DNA TGTGCCAGCAGGAAAAGTAGCGGGGGGTACACCGGGGAGCTGTTTTTT. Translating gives CASRKSSGGYTGELFF.

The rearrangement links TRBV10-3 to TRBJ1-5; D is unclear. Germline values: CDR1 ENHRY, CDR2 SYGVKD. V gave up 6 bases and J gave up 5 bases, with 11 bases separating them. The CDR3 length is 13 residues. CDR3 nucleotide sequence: TGTGCCATCAGGGGTGAATTCGATCAGCCCCAGCATTTT. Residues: CAIRGEFDQPQHF.

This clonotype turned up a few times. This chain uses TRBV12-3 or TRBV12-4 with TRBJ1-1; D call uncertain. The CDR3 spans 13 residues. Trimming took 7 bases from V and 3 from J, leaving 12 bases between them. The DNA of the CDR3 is TGTGCCAGCACCTCGGAATTCTACACTGAAGCTTTCTTT. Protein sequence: CASTSEFYTEAFF.

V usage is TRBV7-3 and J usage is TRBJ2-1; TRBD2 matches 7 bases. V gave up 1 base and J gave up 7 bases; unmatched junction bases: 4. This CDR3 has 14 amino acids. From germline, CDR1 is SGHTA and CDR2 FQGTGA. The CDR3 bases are TGTGCCAGCAGCTTAATGGCGGGGGTTAATGAGCAGTTCTTC. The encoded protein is CASSLMAGVNEQFF.

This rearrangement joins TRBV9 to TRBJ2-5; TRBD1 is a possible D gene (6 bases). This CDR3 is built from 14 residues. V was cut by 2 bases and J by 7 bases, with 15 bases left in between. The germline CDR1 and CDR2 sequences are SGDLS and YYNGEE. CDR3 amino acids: CASSVGAALGTQYF. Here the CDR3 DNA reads TGTGCCAGCAGCGTGGGGGCCGCCCTAGGGACCCAGTACTTC.

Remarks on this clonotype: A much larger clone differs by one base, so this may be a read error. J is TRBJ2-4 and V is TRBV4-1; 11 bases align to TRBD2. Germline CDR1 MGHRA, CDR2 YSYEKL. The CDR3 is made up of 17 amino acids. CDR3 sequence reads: CAGSQEGGSGRVDIQYF. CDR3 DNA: TGCGCCGGCAGCCAAGAAGGGGGTAGCGGGAGGGTTGACATTCAGTACTTC.

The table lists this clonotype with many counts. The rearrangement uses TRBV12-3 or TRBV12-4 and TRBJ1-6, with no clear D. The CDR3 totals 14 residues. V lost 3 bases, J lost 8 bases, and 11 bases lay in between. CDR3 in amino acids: CASSLGVNHSPLHF. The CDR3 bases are TGTGCCAGCAGTTTGGGTGTTAATCATTCACCCCTCCACTTT.

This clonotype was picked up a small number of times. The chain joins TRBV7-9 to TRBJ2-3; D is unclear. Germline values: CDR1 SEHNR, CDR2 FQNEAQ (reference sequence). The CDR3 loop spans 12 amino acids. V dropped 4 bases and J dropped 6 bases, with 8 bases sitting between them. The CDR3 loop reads CASSSPIDTQYF. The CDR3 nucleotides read TGTGCCAGCAGCTCCCCGATTGATACGCAGTATTTT.

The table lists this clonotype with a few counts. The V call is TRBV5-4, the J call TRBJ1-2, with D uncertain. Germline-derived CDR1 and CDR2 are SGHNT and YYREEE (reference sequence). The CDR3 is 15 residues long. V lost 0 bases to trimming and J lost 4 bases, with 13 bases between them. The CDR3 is CASSLVLPTSYGYTF. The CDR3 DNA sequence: TGTGCCAGCAGCTTGGTTCTACCAACAAGCTATGGCTACACCTTC.

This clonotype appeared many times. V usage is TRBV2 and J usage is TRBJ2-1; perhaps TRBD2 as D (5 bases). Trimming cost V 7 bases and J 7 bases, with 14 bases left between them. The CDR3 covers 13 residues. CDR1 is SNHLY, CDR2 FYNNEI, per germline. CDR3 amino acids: CASMWQSGNEQFF. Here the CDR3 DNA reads TGTGCCAGCATGTGGCAGTCGGGGAATGAGCAGTTCTTC.

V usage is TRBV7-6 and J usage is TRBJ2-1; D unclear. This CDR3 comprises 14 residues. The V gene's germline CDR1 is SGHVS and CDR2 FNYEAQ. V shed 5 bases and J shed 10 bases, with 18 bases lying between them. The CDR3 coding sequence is TGTGCCAGCAGCCTAATCATCAGAGACCACGAGCAGTTCTTC. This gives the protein CASSLIIRDHEQFF. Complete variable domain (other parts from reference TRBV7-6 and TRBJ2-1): GAGVSQSPRYKVTKRGQDVALRCDPISGHVSLYWYRQALGQGPEFLTYFNYEAQQDKSGLPNDRFSAERPEGSISTLTIQRTEQRDSAMYRCASSLIIRDHEQFFGPGTRLTVL.

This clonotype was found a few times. CDR3 region: CSVGDRGGETQYF. CDR3 bases: TGCAGCGTGGGAGACAGGGGCGGAGAGACCCAGTACTTC. V gene TRBV29-1 combines with J gene TRBJ2-5, with 8 bases matching TRBD1. CDR3 length equals 13 residues. The V gene's germline CDR1 is SQVTM and CDR2 ANQGSEA. V was pared by 6 bases and J by 4 bases, with 7 bases of the junction left unmatched.

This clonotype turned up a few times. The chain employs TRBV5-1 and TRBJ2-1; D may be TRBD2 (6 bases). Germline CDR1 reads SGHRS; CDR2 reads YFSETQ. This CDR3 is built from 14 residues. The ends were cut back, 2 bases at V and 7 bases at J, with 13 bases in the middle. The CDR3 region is CASSFEAGLNEQFF. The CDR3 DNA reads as TGCGCCAGCAGCTTTGAAGCGGGCCTAAATGAGCAGTTCTTC. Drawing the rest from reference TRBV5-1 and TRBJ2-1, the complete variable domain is KAGVTQTPRYLIKTRGQQVTLSCSPISGHRSVSWYQQTPGQGLQFLFEYFSETQRNKGNFPGRFSGRQFSNSRSEMNVSTLELGDSALYLCASSFEAGLNEQFFGPGTRLTVL.

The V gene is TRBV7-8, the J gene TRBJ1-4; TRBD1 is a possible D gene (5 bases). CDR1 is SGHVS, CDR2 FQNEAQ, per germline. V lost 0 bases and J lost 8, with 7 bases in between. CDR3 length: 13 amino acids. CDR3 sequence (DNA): TGTGCCAGCAGCTTAGCAGGGGAGGAAAAACTGTTTTTT. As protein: CASSLAGEEKLFF.

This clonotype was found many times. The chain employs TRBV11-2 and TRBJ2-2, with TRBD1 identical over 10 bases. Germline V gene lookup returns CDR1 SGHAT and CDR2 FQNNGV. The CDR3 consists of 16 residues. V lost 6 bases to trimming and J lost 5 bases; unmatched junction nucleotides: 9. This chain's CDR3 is CASRPLTGGWTGELFF. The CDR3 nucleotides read TGTGCCAGCAGACCTCTGACAGGGGGCTGGACCGGGGAGCTGTTTTTT.

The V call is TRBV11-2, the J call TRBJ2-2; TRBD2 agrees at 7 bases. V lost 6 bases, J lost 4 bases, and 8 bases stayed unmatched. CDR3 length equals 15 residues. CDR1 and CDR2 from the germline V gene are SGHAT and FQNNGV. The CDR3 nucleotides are TGTGCCAGCAGAGTAGCGGGTATCGGCACCGGGGAGCTGTTTTTT. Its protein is CASRVAGIGTGELFF.